This entry is about one TCR beta chain. As handled by the study authors: Amplifying reference gene primers gave estimates of nucleated cell counts. Sequencing used immunoSEQ multiplex PCR; TCRdb keeps in-frame clones, though not all of them. Clonal size and the V and J genes are those of that table, whereas D and trimming came from the DNA. This repertoire shows over 250,000 clones, 87% found once; its top ten account for approximately 1.5%. These data originate in a study of blood T cell repertoires in COVID-19. At the level of the study: The United States, Italy and Spain supplied acute and convalescent COVID-19 samples. PBMCs, B-cell-depleted T cells, or T cells provided the cDNA or gDNA that made up the material.

This CDR3 spans 16 amino acids. V shed 4 bases, J shed 4 bases, and the junction held 7 bases outside the gene matches. Germline CDR1 and CDR2: ENHRY and SYGVKD. The clonotype comes from a middle-aged woman who had recovered from COVID-19. What was sequenced was peripheral blood. The chain has TRBV10-3 and TRBJ2-5; 12 bases map to TRBD2. CDR3 sequence: CAISGLAGGRGETQYF. CDR3 DNA: TGTGCCATCAGTGGTCTAGCGGGGGGGCGTGGAGAGACCCAGTACTTC.